The following is a T cell receptor (beta chain) sequence with its context. Its specificity is not known. The sample belongs to a study of shared clonotypes between healthy human individuals. Overall study context: Plates per donor: three CD4 naive, three CD4 memory, two CD8 naive, one CD8 memory. Study findings and constraints: Roughly 5.3% of naive CD4 clonotypes were common to a handful of donors. Rarefaction gave evidence that sorted-subset sequencing remained incomplete despite large depth.

The table came from immunoSEQ multiplex PCR; TCRdb's copy has only in-frame clones and leaves some out. The sample records approximately 2.4 million clones, approximately 96% being singletons. CD45RA+ naive and CD45RA-negative memory subsets were separated from CD4+ cells. The CDR3 runs 14 residues. V shed 10 bases and J shed 3 bases, with 19 bases lying between them. CDR1 and CDR2 from the germline V gene are MNHNS and SASEGT. The source is a man between 18 and 35 years old in good health. The chain employs TRBV6-1 and TRBJ2-7; D not resolved. The sequencing input was naive CD4+ T cells sorted from blood. As to subset: CD45RA+ positively selected. The CDR3 sequence: CATSPTYSIYEQYF. The CDR3 DNA sequence: TGTGCCACCTCACCGACTTACTCTATCTACGAGCAGTACTTC.